This TCR beta chain came from a study of sequential checkpoint blockade in melanoma. On the study more broadly: Randomization was 1:1 between first-line nivolumab→ipilimumab and ipilimumab→nivolumab. Each arm's sequence ended with maintenance nivolumab.

TCRdb's copy holds only in-frame clones and misses some; the assay was immunoSEQ multiplex PCR. This table has 25,000 to 35,000 clones, 83% appearing once. The germline V gene encodes CDR1 SGHVS and CDR2 FNYEAQ. CDR3 length: 16 amino acids. Losses at the gene ends were 8 bases for V and 3 bases for J; bases not matched to a gene: 14. The treatment: randomized to nivolumab then ipilimumab (arm A) or the reverse (arm B). The receptor was derived from a human donor with melanoma. Sample: CD8+ T cells sorted from blood (inferred from file names), taken from a patient given nivolumab and ipilimumab in sequence. The V and J genes are TRBV7-6 and TRBJ2-7; the match to TRBD1 covers 9 bases. The CDR3 DNA reads as TGTGCCAGCTCAGGGATTTTAGGGGGACAGGGCTACGAGCAGTACTTC. It encodes CASSGILGGQGYEQYF.